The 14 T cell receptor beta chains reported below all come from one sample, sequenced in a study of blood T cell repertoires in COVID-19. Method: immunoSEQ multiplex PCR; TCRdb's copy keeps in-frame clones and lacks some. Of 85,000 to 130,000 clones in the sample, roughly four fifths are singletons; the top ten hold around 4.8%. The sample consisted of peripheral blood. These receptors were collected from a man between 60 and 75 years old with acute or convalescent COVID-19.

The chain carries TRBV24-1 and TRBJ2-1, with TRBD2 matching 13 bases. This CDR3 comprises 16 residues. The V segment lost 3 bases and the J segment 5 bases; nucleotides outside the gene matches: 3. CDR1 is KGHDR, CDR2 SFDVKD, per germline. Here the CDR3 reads CATSDPGLAGDNEQFF. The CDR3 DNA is TGTGCCACCAGTGATCCCGGACTAGCGGGAGACAATGAGCAGTTCTTC.

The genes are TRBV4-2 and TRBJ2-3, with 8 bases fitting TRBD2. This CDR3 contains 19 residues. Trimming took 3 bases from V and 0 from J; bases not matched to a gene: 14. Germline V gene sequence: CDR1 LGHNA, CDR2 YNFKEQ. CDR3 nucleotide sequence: TGTGCCAGCAGCCAGCAAAGCGGGAGTGGGGAGGTTAGCACAGATACGCAGTATTTT. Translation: CASSQQSGSGEVSTDTQYF.

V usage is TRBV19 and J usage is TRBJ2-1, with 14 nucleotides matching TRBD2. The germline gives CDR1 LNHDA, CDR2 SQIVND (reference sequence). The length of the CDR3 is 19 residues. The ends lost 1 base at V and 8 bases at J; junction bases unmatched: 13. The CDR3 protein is CASSIGTSGRPKAGDEQFF. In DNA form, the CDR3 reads TGTGCCAGTAGTATAGGGACTAGCGGGAGGCCGAAAGCGGGGGATGAGCAGTTCTTC.

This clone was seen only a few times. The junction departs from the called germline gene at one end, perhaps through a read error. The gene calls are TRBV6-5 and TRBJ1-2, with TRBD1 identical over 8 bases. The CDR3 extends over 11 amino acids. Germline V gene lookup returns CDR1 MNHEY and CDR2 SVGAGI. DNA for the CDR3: TGTGCCAGCAGTTCCGGACAGGGAGAATCCTTC. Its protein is CASSSGQGESF.

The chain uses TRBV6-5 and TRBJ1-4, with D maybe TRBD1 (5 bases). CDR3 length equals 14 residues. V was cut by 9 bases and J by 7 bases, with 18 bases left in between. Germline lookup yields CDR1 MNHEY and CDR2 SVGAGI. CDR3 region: CASQTGSIGEKLFF. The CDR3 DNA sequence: TGTGCCAGTCAAACAGGATCAATAGGTGAAAAACTGTTTTTT.

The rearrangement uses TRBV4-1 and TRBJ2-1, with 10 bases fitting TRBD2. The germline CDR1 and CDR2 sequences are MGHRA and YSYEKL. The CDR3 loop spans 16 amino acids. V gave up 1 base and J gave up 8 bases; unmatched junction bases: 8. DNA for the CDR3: TGCGCCAGCAGCCAAGGAAAAGCGGGAGGGTTAGATGAGCAGTTCTTC. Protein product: CASSQGKAGGLDEQFF.

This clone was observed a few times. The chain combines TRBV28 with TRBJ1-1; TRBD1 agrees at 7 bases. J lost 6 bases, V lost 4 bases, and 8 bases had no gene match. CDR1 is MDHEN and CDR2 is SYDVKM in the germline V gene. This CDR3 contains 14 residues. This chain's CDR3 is CASSWNRGRSEAFF. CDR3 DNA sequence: TGTGCCAGCAGTTGGAACAGGGGTAGATCTGAAGCTTTCTTT.

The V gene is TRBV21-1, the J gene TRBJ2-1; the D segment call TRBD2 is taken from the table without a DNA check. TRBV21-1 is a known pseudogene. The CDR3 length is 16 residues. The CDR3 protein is CASSKTSGRPYNEQFF. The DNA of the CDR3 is TGTGCCAGCAGCAAGACTAGCGGGAGACCATACAATGAGCAGTTCTTC.

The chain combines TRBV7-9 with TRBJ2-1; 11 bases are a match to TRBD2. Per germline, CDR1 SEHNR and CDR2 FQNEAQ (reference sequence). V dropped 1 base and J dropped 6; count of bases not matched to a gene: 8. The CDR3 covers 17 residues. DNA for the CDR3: TGTGCCAGCAGCTTAGTCCCTACTAGCGGGAGAATCAATGAGCAGTTCTTC. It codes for CASSLVPTSGRINEQFF. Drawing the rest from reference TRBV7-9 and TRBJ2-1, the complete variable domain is DTGVSQNPRHKITKRGQNVTFRCDPISEHNRLYWYRQTLGQGPEFLTYFQNEAQLEKSRLLSDRFSAERPKGSFSTLEIQRTEQGDSAMYLCASSLVPTSGRINEQFFGPGTRLTVL.

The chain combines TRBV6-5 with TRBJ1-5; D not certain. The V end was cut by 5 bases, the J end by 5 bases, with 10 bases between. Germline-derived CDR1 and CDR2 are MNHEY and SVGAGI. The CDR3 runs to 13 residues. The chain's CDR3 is CASSLEVDQPQHF. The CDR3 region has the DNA TGTGCCAGCAGTCTTGAGGTGGATCAGCCCCAGCATTTT.

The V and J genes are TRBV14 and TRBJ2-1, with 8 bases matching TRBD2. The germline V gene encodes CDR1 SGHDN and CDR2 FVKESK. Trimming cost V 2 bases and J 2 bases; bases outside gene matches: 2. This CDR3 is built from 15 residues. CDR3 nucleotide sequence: TGTGCCAGCAGCCAAACGGGAGGGCCCTACAATGAGCAGTTCTTC. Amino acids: CASSQTGGPYNEQFF.

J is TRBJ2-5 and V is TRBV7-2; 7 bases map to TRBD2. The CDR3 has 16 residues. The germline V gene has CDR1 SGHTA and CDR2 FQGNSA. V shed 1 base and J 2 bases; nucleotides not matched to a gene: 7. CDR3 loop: CASSLGGWGGQETQYF. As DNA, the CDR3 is TGTGCCAGCAGCTTAGGCGGGTGGGGGGGTCAAGAGACCCAGTACTTC.

The CDR3 loop is CASSIDRASNQPQHF. CDR3 DNA: TGTGCCAGTAGTATAGACAGGGCTAGCAATCAGCCCCAGCATTTT. The chain links TRBV19 to TRBJ1-5, with D possibly matching TRBD1 (5 bases). Trimming removed 0 bases at V and 0 bases at J, with 6 bases between. Germline CDR1 LNHDA, CDR2 SQIVND (reference sequence). The CDR3 is made up of 15 amino acids.

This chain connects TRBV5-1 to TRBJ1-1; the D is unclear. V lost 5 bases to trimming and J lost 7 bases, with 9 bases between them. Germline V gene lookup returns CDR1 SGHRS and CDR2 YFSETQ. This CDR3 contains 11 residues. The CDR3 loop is CASRGEIEAFF. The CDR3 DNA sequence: TGCGCCAGCAGGGGCGAAATTGAAGCTTTCTTT.